One sample yielded the 20 T cell receptor beta chains listed below, sequenced in a study of T cell responses to AZD1222 COVID-19 vaccine. The repertoire was sequenced with immunoSEQ multiplex PCR; TCRdb's copy has only in-frame clones and lacks some. The sample lists about 94,000 clones, around nine tenths seen once, with 10% to 15% in the top ten. The material was peripheral blood, obtained on day 0 of AZD1222 vaccination. Receptors were obtained from an adult in good health.

The V and J genes are TRBV4-2 and TRBJ1-1; 10 bases are shared with TRBD1. The germline CDR1 and CDR2 sequences are LGHNA and YNFKEQ. This CDR3 is built from 16 residues. Trimming cost V 4 bases and J 3 bases; bases outside gene matches: 8. The CDR3 nucleotides are TGTGCCAGCAGCCTCCGACAGGGGGCCGTGGACACTGAAGCTTTCTTT. This encodes CASSLRQGAVDTEAFF.

V is TRBV2 and J is TRBJ2-2, with 10 bases identical to TRBD2. Germline V gene data show CDR1 as SNHLY and CDR2 as FYNNEI. The junction had 1 base not matched to a gene; V was cut back by 6 bases and J by 6 bases. There are 13 residues in the CDR3. The CDR3 protein is CASRGTSAGELFF. The CDR3 DNA sequence: TGTGCCAGCAGGGGGACTAGCGCCGGGGAGCTGTTTTTT.

This rearrangement joins TRBV18 to TRBJ1-4, with unresolved D. The CDR3 loop spans 19 amino acids. Germline V lookup: CDR1 KGHSH, CDR2 LQKENI. Deletions cut 2 bases from V and 0 bases from J, with 19 bases between. This chain's CDR3 is CASSPIRRQPSATNEKLFF. DNA of the CDR3: TGTGCCAGCTCACCAATCCGACGGCAGCCGTCTGCAACTAATGAAAAACTGTTTTTT.

The chain employs TRBV27 and TRBJ1-1; no firm D call. Trimming removed 1 base at V and 2 bases at J, with 14 bases between. Germline-derived CDR1 and CDR2 are MNHEY and SMNVEV (reference sequence). This CDR3 comprises 16 residues. The CDR3 DNA reads as TGTGCCAGCAGTTTATTTCTGGGAGGTGTAAACACTGAAGCTTTCTTT. Its protein product is CASSLFLGGVNTEAFF.

J is TRBJ1-1 and V is TRBV6-4, with D possibly matching TRBD1 (5 bases). The V gene lost 0 bases and the J gene lost 4 bases, with 12 bases spanning the gap. Germline CDR1 and CDR2: MRHNA and SNTAGT. The CDR3 runs 15 residues. Here the CDR3 DNA reads TGTGCCAGCAGTGACTCGGGGCGCCACGGCACTGAAGCTTTCTTT. It yields the protein CASSDSGRHGTEAFF.

The chain joins TRBV7-9 to TRBJ2-7, with a tentative D call TRBD2 (5 bases). There are 12 residues in the CDR3. The germline V gene has CDR1 SEHNR and CDR2 FQNEAQ (reference sequence). V gave up 8 bases and J gave up 2 bases, with 10 bases separating them. The CDR3 sequence: CASGLNPYEQYF. The DNA of the CDR3 is TGTGCCAGCGGACTGAACCCCTACGAGCAGTACTTC.

The gene calls are TRBV3-1 (or the pseudogene TRBV3-2) and TRBJ1-1, with a tentative D call TRBD1 (5 bases). Per germline, CDR1 LGHDT and CDR2 YNNKEL (reference sequence). The V gene lost 4 bases and the J gene lost 8 bases, with 8 bases spanning the gap. The CDR3 consists of 11 residues. CDR3 sequence (DNA): TGTGCCAGCAGCCTGGGGGGGGAAGCTTTCTTT. This gives the protein CASSLGGEAFF.

The chain links TRBV4-1 to TRBJ2-7; D is unresolved. Germline lookup yields CDR1 MGHRA and CDR2 YSYEKL. This CDR3 comprises 12 residues. V shed 0 bases and J shed 6 bases, with 6 bases lying between them. CDR3: CASSQDRAEQYF. In DNA form, the CDR3 reads TGCGCCAGCAGCCAAGATAGGGCCGAGCAGTACTTC.

The V and J genes are TRBV24-1 and TRBJ1-5; 7 bases align to TRBD1. Germline lookup yields CDR1 KGHDR and CDR2 SFDVKD. CDR3 length: 15 residues. Trimming took 11 bases from V and 7 from J; bases not matched to a gene: 16. The CDR3 protein is CAITGGTAGGQPQHF. The DNA for the CDR3 is TGTGCCATCACGGGGGGGACAGCCGGGGGGCAGCCCCAGCATTTT.

The rearrangement links TRBV10-1 to TRBJ2-1; D possibly corresponds to TRBD1 (5 bases). V was clipped by 3 bases and J by 1 base, with 7 bases between them. The CDR3 runs 14 residues. Germline-derived CDR1 and CDR2 are WNHNN and SYGVQD (reference sequence). This CDR3 reads CASSERGSYNEQFF. The DNA for the CDR3 is TGCGCCAGCAGTGAAAGGGGATCCTACAATGAGCAGTTCTTC.

This clone has a single count. This chain uses TRBV19 with TRBJ1-4; D is ambiguous. The CDR3 is 15 residues long. Germline values: CDR1 LNHDA, CDR2 SQIVND (reference sequence). Trimming took 5 bases from V and 3 from J, leaving 13 bases between them. This CDR3 reads CASSPRGHSNEKLFF. The CDR3, as DNA: TGTGCCAGTAGTCCTCGAGGGCACTCTAATGAAAAACTGTTTTTT.

CDR3 protein: CASSRDRSYEQYF. The CDR3 nucleotides are TGCGCCAGTTCCAGGGATAGGTCCTACGAGCAGTACTTC. The chain is built from TRBV5-1 and TRBJ2-7; D possibly corresponds to TRBD1 (5 bases). Germline V gene sequence: CDR1 SGHRS, CDR2 YFSETQ. V was clipped by 8 bases and J by 1 base, with 13 bases between them. The CDR3 totals 13 residues.

This clone came up once. The chain combines TRBV28 with TRBJ2-4; D ambiguous. Trimming removed 2 bases from V and 9 bases from J, with 5 bases in between. The CDR3 sequence is 11 residues long. The germline CDR1 and CDR2 sequences are MDHEN and SYDVKM. The CDR3 protein is CASSLGSIQYF. DNA for the CDR3: TGTGCCAGCAGTTTAGGTAGCATTCAGTACTTC.

This clone was counted a few times. V gene TRBV6-8 combines with J gene TRBJ2-1, with D possibly matching TRBD1 (5 bases). The V gene's germline CDR1 is MNHGY and CDR2 SAAAGT. The CDR3 covers 18 residues. Trimming stripped 0 bases from V and 5 bases from J, with 20 bases between. The CDR3 loop reads CASSYSVKGMVGNNEQFF. DNA for the CDR3: TGTGCCAGCAGTTACTCGGTTAAGGGGATGGTGGGAAACAATGAGCAGTTCTTC.

The CDR3 protein is CASSWGFYTEAFF. DNA of the CDR3: TGTGCCAGCAGTTGGGGGTTTTACACTGAAGCTTTCTTT. This chain uses TRBV12-3 or TRBV12-4 with TRBJ1-1, with D maybe TRBD1 (5 bases). The V gene lost 4 bases and the J gene lost 3 bases, with 9 bases spanning the gap. CDR3 size: 13 residues.

The chain recombines TRBV10-2 with TRBJ2-7, with a possible D match to TRBD1 (6 bases). The germline V and J ends were trimmed by 7 bases and 2 bases, with 21 bases remaining between them. The CDR3 covers 16 residues. The germline CDR1 and CDR2 sequences are WSHSY and SAAADI. The CDR3 DNA reads TGCGCCAGCATGACCGGGACACCTTCCTTGCCCTACGAGCAGTACTTC. Residues: CASMTGTPSLPYEQYF.

V gene TRBV28 combines with J gene TRBJ1-3; the match to TRBD1 covers 7 bases. The CDR3 loop spans 17 amino acids. The germline V gene has CDR1 MDHEN and CDR2 SYDVKM. Trimming took 5 bases from V and 4 from J; bases not matched to a gene: 14. CDR3 in DNA: TGTGCCAGCAGTATTGCGGAACAGGGGTTTGGGGGAAACACCATATATTTT. Its protein is CASSIAEQGFGGNTIYF. The variable domain in full, completed from reference TRBV28 and TRBJ1-3, reads DVKVTQSSRYLVKRTGEKVFLECVQDMDHENMFWYRQDPGLGLRLIYFSYDVKMKEKGDIPEGYSVSREKKERFSLILESASTNQTSMYLCASSIAEQGFGGNTIYFGEGSWLTVV.

This clone was seen only a few times. CDR3 sequence (DNA): TGTGCCACGGGAGGGGTAATCTATGGCTACACCTTC. Translating gives CATGGVIYGYTF. The chain joins TRBV28 to TRBJ1-2, with a possible D match to TRBD1 (5 bases). This CDR3 is 12 amino acids long. Germline V gene lookup returns CDR1 MDHEN and CDR2 SYDVKM. With 10 bases removed from V and 4 bases from J, the gap between germline ends came to 13 bases.

In this sample, this clone turned up a few times. The chain employs TRBV9 and TRBJ2-7, with a tentative D call TRBD1 (6 bases). V was cut by 0 bases and J by 6 bases, with 13 bases left in between. The CDR3 sequence is 14 residues long. The V gene's germline CDR1 is SGDLS and CDR2 YYNGEE. This chain's CDR3 is CASSVGQGMGEQYF. CDR3 bases: TGTGCCAGCAGCGTAGGCCAGGGGATGGGCGAGCAGTACTTC.

The chain couples TRBV10-3 to TRBJ2-5, with D unclear. Germline lookup yields CDR1 ENHRY and CDR2 SYGVKD. CDR3 length: 14 residues. The V and J ends lost 6 bases and 5 bases respectively, with 16 bases between them. The DNA for the CDR3 is TGTGCCATCAGCCTAAACAGTTTCGGGGAGACCCAGTACTTC. Translation: CAISLNSFGETQYF.